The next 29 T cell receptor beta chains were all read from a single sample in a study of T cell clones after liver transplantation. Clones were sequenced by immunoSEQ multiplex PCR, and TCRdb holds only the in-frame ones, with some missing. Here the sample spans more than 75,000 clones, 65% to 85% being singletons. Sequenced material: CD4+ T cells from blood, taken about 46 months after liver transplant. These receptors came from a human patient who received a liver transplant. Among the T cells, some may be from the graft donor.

The DNA for the CDR3 is TGTGCCAGCAGTCCATCGACGGGGAATTATGGCTACACCTTC. Its translation is CASSPSTGNYGYTF. The rearrangement links TRBV6-6 to TRBJ1-2; no clear D. This CDR3 is 14 amino acids long. Looked up from germline, CDR1 is MNHNY and CDR2 is SVGAGI (reference sequence). V was clipped by 5 bases and J by 5 bases, with 15 bases between them.

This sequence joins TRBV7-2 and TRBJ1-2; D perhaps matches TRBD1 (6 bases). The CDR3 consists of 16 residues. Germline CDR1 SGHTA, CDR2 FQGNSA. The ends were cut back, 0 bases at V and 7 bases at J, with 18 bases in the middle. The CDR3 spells CASSLAGGPDRGGYTF. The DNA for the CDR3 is TGTGCCAGCAGCTTAGCGGGTGGACCGGACAGAGGTGGCTACACCTTC.

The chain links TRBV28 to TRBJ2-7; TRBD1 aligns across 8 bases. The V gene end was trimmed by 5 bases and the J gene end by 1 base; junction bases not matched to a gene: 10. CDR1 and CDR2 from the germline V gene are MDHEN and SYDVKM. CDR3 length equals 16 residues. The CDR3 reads CASSPNGQGRSYEQYF. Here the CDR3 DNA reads TGTGCCAGCAGTCCTAACGGACAGGGAAGGTCCTACGAGCAGTACTTC.

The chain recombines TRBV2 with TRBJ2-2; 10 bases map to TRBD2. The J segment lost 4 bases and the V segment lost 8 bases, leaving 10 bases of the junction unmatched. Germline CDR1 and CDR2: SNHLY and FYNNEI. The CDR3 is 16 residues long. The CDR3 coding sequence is TGTGCCAGCGGGGGATGGACTAGCGGCGTCACCGGGGAGCTGTTTTTT. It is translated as CASGGWTSGVTGELFF.

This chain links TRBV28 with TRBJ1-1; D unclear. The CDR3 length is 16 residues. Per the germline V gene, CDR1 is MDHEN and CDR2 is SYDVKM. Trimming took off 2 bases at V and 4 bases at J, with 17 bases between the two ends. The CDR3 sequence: CASSLGVDHRSTEAFF. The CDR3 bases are TGTGCCAGCAGTTTAGGGGTGGATCATCGGTCCACTGAAGCTTTCTTT.

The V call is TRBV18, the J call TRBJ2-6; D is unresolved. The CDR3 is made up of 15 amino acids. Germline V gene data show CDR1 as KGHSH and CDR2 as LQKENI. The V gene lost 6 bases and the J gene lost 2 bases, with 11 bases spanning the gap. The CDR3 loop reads CASSPERAGANVLTF. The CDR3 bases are TGTGCCAGCTCGCCTGAACGAGCTGGGGCCAACGTCCTGACTTTC.

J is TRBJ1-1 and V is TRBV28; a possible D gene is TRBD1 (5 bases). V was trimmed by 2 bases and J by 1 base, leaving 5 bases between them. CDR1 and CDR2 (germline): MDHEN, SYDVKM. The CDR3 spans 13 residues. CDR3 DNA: TGTGCCAGCAGTTTAAGGGGGAACACTGAAGCTTTCTTT. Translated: CASSLRGNTEAFF.

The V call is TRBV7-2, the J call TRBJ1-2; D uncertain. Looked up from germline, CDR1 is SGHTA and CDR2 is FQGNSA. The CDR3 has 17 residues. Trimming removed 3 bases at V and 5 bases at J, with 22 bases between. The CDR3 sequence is CASSFLGRDTMGYGYTF. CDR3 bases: TGTGCCAGCAGCTTCTTGGGTCGGGATACAATGGGGTATGGCTACACCTTC.

In DNA form, the CDR3 reads TGCAGCGTCTCGCGGACCGGAATGAACACTGAAGCTTTCTTT. Residues: CSVSRTGMNTEAFF. The chain carries TRBV29-1 and TRBJ1-1; D is unresolved. The CDR3 consists of 14 residues. Germline CDR1 SQVTM, CDR2 ANQGSEA. V lost 6 bases, J lost 0 bases, and 14 bases lay in between.

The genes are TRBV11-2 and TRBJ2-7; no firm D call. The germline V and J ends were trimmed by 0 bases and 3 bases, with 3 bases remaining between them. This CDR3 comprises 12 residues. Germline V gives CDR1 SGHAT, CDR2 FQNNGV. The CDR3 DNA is TGTGCCAGCAGCTTAGAGGGCTACGAGCAGTACTTC. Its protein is CASSLEGYEQYF.

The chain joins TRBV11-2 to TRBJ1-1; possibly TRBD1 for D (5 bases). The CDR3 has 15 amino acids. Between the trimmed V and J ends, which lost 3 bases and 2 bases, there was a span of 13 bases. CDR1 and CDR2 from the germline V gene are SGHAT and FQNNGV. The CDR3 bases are TGTGCCAGCAGCTTTCGTACAGGAGATAACACTGAAGCTTTCTTT. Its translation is CASSFRTGDNTEAFF.

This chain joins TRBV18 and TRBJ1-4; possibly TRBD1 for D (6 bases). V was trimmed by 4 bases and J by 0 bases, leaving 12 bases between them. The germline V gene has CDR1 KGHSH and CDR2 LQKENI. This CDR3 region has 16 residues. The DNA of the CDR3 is TGTGCCAGCTCACTTGCCCGGACAGCAACTAATGAAAAACTGTTTTTT. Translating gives CASSLARTATNEKLFF.

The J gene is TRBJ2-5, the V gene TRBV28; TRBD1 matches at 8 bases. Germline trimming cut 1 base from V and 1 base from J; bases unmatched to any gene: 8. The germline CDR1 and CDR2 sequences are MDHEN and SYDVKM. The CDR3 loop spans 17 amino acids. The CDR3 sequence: CASSLLVWDRTQETQYF. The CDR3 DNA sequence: TGTGCCAGCAGTTTATTAGTCTGGGACAGGACCCAAGAGACCCAGTACTTC.

The CDR3 DNA reads as TGTGCCAGCAGTTCCAGGGGGCCGAACACTGAAGCTTTCTTT. Its protein is CASSSRGPNTEAFF. This chain joins TRBV27 and TRBJ1-1, with 8 bases fitting TRBD1. The CDR3 totals 14 residues. The J segment lost 1 base and the V segment lost 4 bases, leaving 2 bases of the junction unmatched. Germline V lookup: CDR1 MNHEY, CDR2 SMNVEV (reference sequence).

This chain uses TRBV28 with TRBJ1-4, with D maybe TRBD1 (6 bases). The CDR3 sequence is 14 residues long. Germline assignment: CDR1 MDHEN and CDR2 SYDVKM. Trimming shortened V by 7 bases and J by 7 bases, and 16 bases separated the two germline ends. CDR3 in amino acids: CASTPRGKGEKLFF. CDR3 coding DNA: TGTGCCAGCACCCCCAGGGGAAAGGGTGAAAAACTGTTTTTT.

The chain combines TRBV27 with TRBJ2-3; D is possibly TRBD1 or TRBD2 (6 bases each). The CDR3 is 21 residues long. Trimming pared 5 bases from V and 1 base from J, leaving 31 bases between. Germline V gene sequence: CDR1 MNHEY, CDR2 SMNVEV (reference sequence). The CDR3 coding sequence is TGTGCCAGCAGTGGACGGGCACGGAGGGGGAGTAAGTGGTGGGGCACAGATACGCAGTATTTT. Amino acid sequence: CASSGRARRGSKWWGTDTQYF.

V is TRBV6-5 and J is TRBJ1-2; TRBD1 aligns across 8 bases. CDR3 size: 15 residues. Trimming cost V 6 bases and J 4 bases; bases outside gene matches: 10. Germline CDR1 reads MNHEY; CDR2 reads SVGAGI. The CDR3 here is CASSRQGTLIYGYTF. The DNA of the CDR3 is TGTGCCAGCAGCAGACAGGGGACGTTGATCTATGGCTACACCTTC.

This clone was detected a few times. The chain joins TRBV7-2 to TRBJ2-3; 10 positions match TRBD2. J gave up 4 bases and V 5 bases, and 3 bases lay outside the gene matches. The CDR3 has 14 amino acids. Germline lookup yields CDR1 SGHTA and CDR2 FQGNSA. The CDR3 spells CASSDSGRPDTQYF. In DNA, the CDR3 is TGTGCCAGCAGCGATAGCGGGAGGCCAGATACGCAGTATTTT.

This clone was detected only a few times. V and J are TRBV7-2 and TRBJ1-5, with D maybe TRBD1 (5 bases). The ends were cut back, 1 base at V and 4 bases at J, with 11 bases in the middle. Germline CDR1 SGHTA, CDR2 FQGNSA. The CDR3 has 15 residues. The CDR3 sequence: CASSLGTRENQPQHF. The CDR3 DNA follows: TGTGCCAGCAGCTTAGGCACCAGGGAGAATCAGCCCCAGCATTTT.

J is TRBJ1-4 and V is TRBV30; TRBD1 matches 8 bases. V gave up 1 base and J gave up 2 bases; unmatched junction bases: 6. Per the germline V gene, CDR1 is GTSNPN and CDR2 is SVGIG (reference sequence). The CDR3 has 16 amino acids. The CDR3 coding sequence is TGTGCCTGGAGTGCCCACAGGGGGTCGACTAATGAAAAACTGTTTTTT. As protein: CAWSAHRGSTNEKLFF.

The CDR3 here is CASSEPRVATEAFF. DNA for the CDR3: TGTGCCAGCAGTGAACCCAGGGTTGCCACTGAAGCTTTCTTT. The rearrangement links TRBV2 to TRBJ1-1; D might be TRBD1 (5 bases). Germline lookup yields CDR1 SNHLY and CDR2 FYNNEI. There are 14 residues in the CDR3. V lost 2 bases and J lost 4, with 11 bases in between.

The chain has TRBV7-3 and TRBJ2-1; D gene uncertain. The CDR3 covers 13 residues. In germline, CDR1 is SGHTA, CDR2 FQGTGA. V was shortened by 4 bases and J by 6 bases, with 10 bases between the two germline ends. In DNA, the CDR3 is TGTGCCAGCAGCTCAGGAACCGGCAATGAGCAGTTCTTC. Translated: CASSSGTGNEQFF.

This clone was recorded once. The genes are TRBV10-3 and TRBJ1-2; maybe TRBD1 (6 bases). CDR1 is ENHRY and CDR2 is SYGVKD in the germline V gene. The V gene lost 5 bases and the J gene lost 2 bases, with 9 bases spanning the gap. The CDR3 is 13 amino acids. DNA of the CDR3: TGTGCCATCAGTCCAGGACAGAACTATGGCTACACCTTC. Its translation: CAISPGQNYGYTF.

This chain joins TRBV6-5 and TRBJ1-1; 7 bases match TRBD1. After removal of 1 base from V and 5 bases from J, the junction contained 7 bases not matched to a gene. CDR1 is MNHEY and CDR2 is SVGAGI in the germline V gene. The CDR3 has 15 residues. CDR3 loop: CASSYYGLRGTEAFF. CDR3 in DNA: TGTGCCAGCAGTTACTACGGTCTCAGGGGGACTGAAGCTTTCTTT.

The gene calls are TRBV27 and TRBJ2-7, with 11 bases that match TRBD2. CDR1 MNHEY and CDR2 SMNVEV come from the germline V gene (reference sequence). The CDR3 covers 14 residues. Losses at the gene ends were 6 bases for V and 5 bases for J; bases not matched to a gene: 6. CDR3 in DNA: TGTGCCAGCAGCCAAGGACTAGCGGGCAACGAGCAGTACTTC. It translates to CASSQGLAGNEQYF.

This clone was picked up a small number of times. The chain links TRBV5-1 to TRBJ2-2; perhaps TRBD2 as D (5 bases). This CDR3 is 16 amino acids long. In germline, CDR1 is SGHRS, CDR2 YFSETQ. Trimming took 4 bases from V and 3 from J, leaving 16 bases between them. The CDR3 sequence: CASSPGEGRDTGELFF. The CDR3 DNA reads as TGCGCCAGCAGCCCCGGAGAGGGCCGGGACACCGGGGAGCTGTTTTTT.

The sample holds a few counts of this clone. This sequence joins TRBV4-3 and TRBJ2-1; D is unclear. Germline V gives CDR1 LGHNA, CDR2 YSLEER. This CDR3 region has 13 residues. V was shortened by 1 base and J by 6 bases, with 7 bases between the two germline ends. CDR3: CASSQGSSNEQFF. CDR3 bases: TGCGCCAGCAGCCAAGGCTCTTCCAATGAGCAGTTCTTC.

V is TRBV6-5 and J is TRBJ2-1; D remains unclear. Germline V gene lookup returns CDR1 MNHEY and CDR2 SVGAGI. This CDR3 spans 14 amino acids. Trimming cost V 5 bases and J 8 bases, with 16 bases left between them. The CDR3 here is CASSTRVASDEQFF. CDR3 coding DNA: TGTGCCAGCAGTACGCGAGTCGCGTCTGATGAGCAGTTCTTC.

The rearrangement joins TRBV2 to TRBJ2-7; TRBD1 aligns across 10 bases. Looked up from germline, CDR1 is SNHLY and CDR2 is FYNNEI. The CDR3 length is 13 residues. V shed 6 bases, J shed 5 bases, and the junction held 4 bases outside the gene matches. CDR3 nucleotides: TGTGCCAGCAGCCCGGACAGGGGGAACGAGCAGTACTTC. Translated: CASSPDRGNEQYF.